This T cell receptor (beta chain) is drawn from a study of cytomegalovirus exposure and HLA in healthy donors. Study information: When fewer than 400 donors were genotyped, approximately 80% of them were found to fall in the Caucasian-associated ancestry cluster.

About this clone: Its antigen remains unknown.

Those who donated were healthy bone marrow donors. Primers for the PCR totalled 60 Vbeta and 13 Jbeta. Original analysis: Roughly 10 million shared chains were among 80 million or so unique TCR beta chains counted in a later analysis. Measured with immunoSEQ multiplex PCR; TCRdb has only the in-frame clones, and not every one. Clone size and the V and J calls come from that table; the DNA yielded D and trimming. The table lists about 140,000 clones. CDR3 size: 15 residues. From germline, CDR1 is SGHRS and CDR2 YFSETQ. Deletions cut 0 bases from V and 1 base from J, with 7 bases between. Whole-study findings and limits: The authors later found most CMV-associated TCR beta chains appeared HLA-restricted.

This clonotype was sampled from a woman aged 18-29 years in good health and CMV-seronegative. This rearrangement joins TRBV5-1 to TRBJ2-2; D is uncertain. Sequencing input: PBMCs. The DNA for the CDR3 is TGCGCCAGCAGCTTGGCACCAGGGAACACCGGGGAGCTGTTTTTT. It is translated as CASSLAPGNTGELFF.